Listed below are T cell receptor beta chains from one sample, sequenced in a study of blood T cell repertoires in COVID-19. Assay used: immunoSEQ multiplex PCR; TCRdb lists only in-frame clones, some missing. The sample shows around 200,000 clones, roughly 89% of them seen only once. The specimen was PBMCs or T cells enriched from blood (not recorded which). These receptor sequences come from a woman between 35 and 50 years old with acute COVID-19. CDR3s include the opening cysteine and the closing phenylalanine or tryptophan. A D gene is named only where the DNA matches it firmly. Where a row states a size, it is once, few, many or the class of an expanded clone; other rows omit it.

CASSSESEKLFF,TGTGCCAGCAGCTCGGAGTCTGAAAAACTGTTTTTT,TRBJ1-4,once,TRBV11-2,.
CASSIGTSGVRYEQYF,TGTGCCAGTAGTATAGGGACTAGCGGGGTCCGCTACGAGCAGTACTTC,TRBJ2-7,.,TRBV19,TRBD2
CASSLTPLAGVTGELFF,TGCGCCAGCAGCTTGACCCCGCTAGCGGGGGTCACCGGGGAGCTGTTTTTT,TRBJ2-2,.,TRBV5-1,TRBD2
CASSLAFAGVDTGELFF,TGCGCCAGCAGCTTGGCGTTTGCGGGGGTCGACACCGGGGAGCTGTTTTTT,TRBJ2-2,.,TRBV5-1,TRBD2
CASSIQGANEKLFF,TGCGCCAGCAGCATACAGGGGGCGAATGAAAAACTGTTTTTT,TRBJ1-4,.,TRBV5-1,TRBD1
CASSSTSGGPTDTQYF,TGTGCCAGCAGTTCCACCTCGGGGGGACCCACAGATACGCAGTATTTT,TRBJ2-3,.,TRBV28,TRBD2
CASSVGVSNEQFF,TGTGCCAGCAGCGTCGGAGTAAGCAATGAGCAATTCTTC,TRBJ2-1,.,TRBV11-3,.
CASSPPSRFYGYTF,TGTGCCAGCTCACCACCGTCCAGGTTCTATGGCTACACCTTC,TRBJ1-2,.,TRBV18,.
CASNQWGGQGYGYTF,TGTGCCAGCAACCAGTGGGGGGGACAGGGCTATGGCTACACCTTC,TRBJ1-2,.,TRBV11-2,TRBD1
CASSVATGQYNEQFF,TGTGCCAGCAGCGTAGCTACGGGACAGTACAATGAGCAGTTCTTC,TRBJ2-1,.,TRBV9,TRBD1
CASSSRSGRGSEKLFF,TGTGCCAGCAGCTCCAGATCGGGGAGGGGCAGCGAAAAACTGTTTTTT,TRBJ1-4,.,TRBV7-2,.
CASKAAGYEQYF,TGTGCCAGCAAGGCCGCAGGCTACGAGCAGTACTTC,TRBJ2-7,.,TRBV2,.
CASSLVLAQETQYF,TGTGCCAGCAGCCTGGTGCTGGCCCAAGAGACCCAGTACTTC,TRBJ2-5,.,TRBV4-2,.
CASSSPTGSSGNTIYF,TGTGCCAGCAGTTCCCCCACAGGGAGCTCTGGAAACACCATATATTTT,TRBJ1-3,.,TRBV27,.
CASSGQGSNTGELFF,TGTGCCAGCAGTGGACAGGGCAGTAACACCGGGGAGCTGTTTTTT,TRBJ2-2,.,TRBV2,TRBD1
CASTRGQGAGTGELFF,TGTGCCAGCACCCGGGGGCAGGGGGCTGGCACCGGGGAGCTGTTTTTT,TRBJ2-2,.,TRBV28,TRBD1